This is a list of T cell receptor beta chains from one sample in a study of T cell responses to AZD1222 COVID-19 vaccine. Produced via immunoSEQ multiplex PCR; TCRdb's table is partial and in-frame only. This table holds approximately 120,000 clones, over 75% found once. The source was peripheral blood, collected on day 0 of MenACWY control vaccination. The receptors shown here come from an adult in good health. Each CDR3 is given with its conserved first and last residue. Each record gives: J gene, D gene, clone size, V gene, CDR3 protein, CDR3 DNA. A D gene is named only where the DNA matches it firmly. Part of the rows lack a size; the others show once, few, many or a class for expanded clones.

J: TRBJ2-1; D: -; size: -; V: TRBV12-3/TRBV12-4; CDR3: CASSLWDEQFF; DNA: TGTGCCAGCAGTTTATGGGATGAGCAGTTCTTC
J: TRBJ1-1; D: -; size: -; V: TRBV18; CDR3: CASSPTQGFIGGTEAFF; DNA: TGTGCCAGCTCACCTACCCAGGGCTTTATAGGAGGCACTGAAGCTTTCTTT
J: TRBJ1-2; D: -; size: -; V: TRBV3-1/TRBV3-2; CDR3: CASSILQASANYGYTF; DNA: TGTGCCAGCTCAATCCTACAGGCTTCAGCTAACTATGGCTACACCTTC
J: TRBJ1-2; D: -; size: -; V: TRBV25-1; CDR3: CASSDPTGANYGYTF; DNA: TGTGCCAGCAGCGACCCCACCGGGGCGAACTATGGCTACACCTTC
J: TRBJ1-1; D: -; size: -; V: TRBV3-1/TRBV3-2; CDR3: CASSLLRDVTEAFF; DNA: TGTGCCAGCAGCCTCTTGAGGGACGTCACTGAAGCTTTCTTT
J: TRBJ1-4; D: TRBD1; size: -; V: TRBV7-2; CDR3: CASSPGQGYEKLFF; DNA: TGTGCCAGCAGTCCGGGACAGGGGTATGAAAAACTGTTTTTT
J: TRBJ1-6; D: TRBD1; size: -; V: TRBV28; CDR3: CASSSPPGQNINSPLHF; DNA: TGTGCCAGCAGTTCCCCACCGGGACAGAACATAAATTCACCCCTCCACTTT
J: TRBJ1-1; D: -; size: -; V: TRBV28; CDR3: CASSSLVVGAFF; DNA: TGTGCCAGCAGTTCCCTAGTGGTCGGAGCTTTCTTT
J: TRBJ1-1; D: -; size: few; V: TRBV9; CDR3: CASSVSIRDSTEAFF; DNA: TGTGCCAGCAGCGTTAGTATCAGGGATAGCACTGAAGCTTTCTTT
J: TRBJ2-3; D: -; size: few; V: TRBV10-3; CDR3: CAISDSRDTDTQYF; DNA: TGTGCCATCAGTGACAGCAGAGACACAGATACGCAGTATTTT
J: TRBJ2-5; D: -; size: once; V: TRBV9; CDR3: CASSVSGYQETQYF; DNA: TGTGCCAGCAGCGTCAGCGGGTACCAAGAGACCCAGTACTTC
J: TRBJ1-1; D: -; size: -; V: TRBV4-3; CDR3: CASSLGSTMNTEAFF; DNA: TGCGCCAGCAGCCTCGGGTCTACCATGAACACTGAAGCTTTCTTT
J: TRBJ2-7; D: TRBD1; size: -; V: TRBV7-9; CDR3: CASSSVGTAYYEQYF; DNA: TGTGCCAGCAGCTCAGTGGGGACAGCCTACTACGAGCAGTACTTC
J: TRBJ2-5; D: TRBD2; size: -; V: TRBV6-2/TRBV6-3; CDR3: CASSFRTSGVYQETQYF; DNA: TGTGCCAGCAGTTTCCGGACTAGCGGGGTGTACCAAGAGACCCAGTACTTC